The 29 T cell receptor beta chains below were found in one sample sequenced in a study of T-cell reconstitution after alpha-beta-depleted transplantation in children. A TCRbeta library incorporating unique molecular identifiers was prepared. TCRdb re-called the PCR reads with MiXCR, one entry per CDR3 protein. This sample has 900,000 or so distinct CDR3 sequences, with 16% found just once. The source was PBMCs, mostly from graft donor cells, collected 360 days after TCRalphabeta/CD19-depleted stem cell transplant. These receptors originate from a male patient younger than 18 who had a stem cell transplant for acute lymphoblastic leukemia, so the T cells may come from the graft donor.

This clonotype was found many times. CDR3 protein: CASSWPPQLANYGYTF. CDR3 coding DNA: TGTGCCAGCAGCTGGCCGCCCCAGCTCGCTAACTATGGCTACACCTTC. This sequence joins TRBV12-3 or TRBV12-4 and TRBJ1-2; the D is unclear. The CDR3 runs 16 residues. Trimming left V 6 bases short and J 0 bases short, with 17 bases between.

The J gene is TRBJ1-2, the V gene TRBV4-1; no firm D call. Germline CDR1 MGHRA, CDR2 YSYEKL. With 4 bases removed from V and 3 bases from J, the gap between germline ends came to 12 bases. CDR3 size: 14 residues. CDR3 residues: CASSLGVWDYGYTF. The CDR3 coding sequence is TGCGCCAGCAGCCTGGGCGTTTGGGACTATGGCTACACCTTC.

This clonotype was recorded a few times. The chain carries TRBV4-2 and TRBJ2-7; the match to TRBD2 covers 11 bases. V dropped 3 bases and J dropped 2; count of bases not matched to a gene: 15. The CDR3 has 19 amino acids. Germline loops: CDR1 LGHNA, CDR2 YNFKEQ. The CDR3: CASSQSSGRALSGTYEQYF. The CDR3 region has the DNA TGTGCCAGCAGCCAGAGTAGCGGGAGGGCCTTATCAGGCACCTACGAGCAGTACTTC.

The V call is TRBV20-1, the J call TRBJ1-5, with D perhaps matching TRBD1 (5 bases). The ends were cut back, 5 bases at V and 3 bases at J, with 17 bases in the middle. The CDR3 sequence is 15 residues long. Germline CDR1 reads DFQATT; CDR2 reads SNEGSKA (reference sequence). The CDR3 DNA sequence: TGCAGTGCTGGGGGGACGCGTCGGATCAATCAGCCCCAGCATTTT. Residues: CSAGGTRRINQPQHF.

This clonotype was observed a handful of times. The gene calls are TRBV7-2 and TRBJ2-1; 11 nucleotides agree with TRBD2. CDR1 is SGHTA and CDR2 is FQGNSA in the germline V gene. Trimming cost V 2 bases and J 9 bases; bases outside gene matches: 9. The CDR3 spans 16 residues. CDR3 nucleotide sequence: TGTGCCAGCAGCTTAATGACGACTAGCGGGAATCGTGAGCAGTTCTTC. Protein sequence: CASSLMTTSGNREQFF.

Note on this clonotype: Sequence at one end of the junction differs from germline and may be a read error. The gene calls are TRBV7-9 and TRBJ2-7, with D possibly matching TRBD2 (5 bases). The CDR3 length is 16 residues. Germline V gene data show CDR1 as SEHNR and CDR2 as FQNEAQ (reference sequence). The CDR3 region has the DNA TGTGCCAGCAGCCTAGCAGTCGGGAACTCAGCCTACGAGCAGTACTTC. Translation gives CASSLAVGNSAYEQYF.

The chain carries TRBV5-1 and TRBJ2-1; possible D gene TRBD1, 6 bases. CDR1 and CDR2 from the germline V gene are SGHRS and YFSETQ. V dropped 1 base and J dropped 7 bases, with 12 bases sitting between them. This CDR3 has 14 amino acids. CDR3 in amino acids: CASSLRDKWNEQFF. CDR3 bases: TGCGCCAGCAGCTTGAGGGACAAGTGGAATGAGCAGTTCTTC.

This clonotype has a handful of counts. V is TRBV6-5 and J is TRBJ2-1; D unclear. V lost 0 bases, J lost 8 bases, and 8 bases lay in between. CDR1 and CDR2 (germline): MNHEY, SVGAGI. The length of the CDR3 is 13 residues. CDR3 protein: CASSYSHMDEQFF. For the CDR3, the DNA is TGTGCCAGCAGTTACTCTCACATGGATGAGCAGTTCTTC.

The rearrangement joins TRBV6-5 to TRBJ2-7; the D gene is possibly TRBD1 (5 bases). Germline lookup yields CDR1 MNHEY and CDR2 SVGAGI. V gave up 3 bases and J gave up 4 bases, with 16 bases separating them. CDR3 length: 15 amino acids. CDR3 protein: CASSYSQGNGYEQYF. CDR3 in DNA: TGTGCCAGCAGTTATAGTCAGGGAAACGGTTACGAGCAGTACTTC.

This clonotype was seen repeatedly, ten times or more. This chain links TRBV5-1 with TRBJ2-4, with D hard to call. The V end lost 1 base, the J end lost 4 bases, and 9 bases lay between the germline ends. The CDR3 spans 14 residues. In germline, CDR1 is SGHRS, CDR2 YFSETQ. The CDR3 bases are TGCGCCAGCAGCTTGCGGACCAAGAAAAACATTCAGTACTTC. This translates into CASSLRTKKNIQYF.

This clonotype is medium-sized in the sample. The gene calls are TRBV5-1 and TRBJ2-7; 7 nucleotides agree with TRBD1. The germline CDR1 and CDR2 sequences are SGHRS and YFSETQ. With V trimmed by 0 bases and J by 0 bases, 6 bases remained unmatched. CDR3 length: 16 residues. The chain's CDR3 is CASSLGHRDSSYEQYF. The CDR3, as DNA: TGCGCCAGCAGCTTGGGTCACCGGGACAGCTCCTACGAGCAGTACTTC. The variable domain in full, completed from reference TRBV5-1 and TRBJ2-7, reads KAGVTQTPRYLIKTRGQQVTLSCSPISGHRSVSWYQQTPGQGLQFLFEYFSETQRNKGNFPGRFSGRQFSNSRSEMNVSTLELGDSALYLCASSLGHRDSSYEQYFGPGTRLTVT.

The rearrangement links TRBV5-1 to TRBJ2-5; TRBD2 aligns across 10 bases. Germline V gene sequence: CDR1 SGHRS, CDR2 YFSETQ. The CDR3 runs 16 residues. Losses at the gene ends were 4 bases for V and 1 base for J; bases not matched to a gene: 7. CDR3 DNA sequence: TGCGCCAGCAGCCCGCGGACTAGCGGACTCCAAGAGACCCAGTACTTC. Residues: CASSPRTSGLQETQYF.

This sequence joins TRBV5-6 and TRBJ1-5, with D unresolved. Germline V CDR1 and CDR2: SGHDT, YYEEEE. This CDR3 has 16 residues. V was clipped by 4 bases and J by 1 base, with 15 bases between them. Here the CDR3 DNA reads TGTGCCAGCAGCCCAAGGAGTCACCGGAGCAATCAGCCCCAGCATTTT. It is translated as CASSPRSHRSNQPQHF.

Only a few counts were recorded for this clonotype. The gene calls are TRBV9 and TRBJ1-2, with 9 bases aligning to TRBD1. The V and J ends lost 3 bases and 8 bases, in that order; junction bases with no gene match: 8. The CDR3 is 14 amino acids. The V gene's germline CDR1 is SGDLS and CDR2 YYNGEE. Written as DNA, the CDR3 is TGTGCCAGCAGCGACTCCGACAGGGGGGAAGGCTACACCTTC. Translating it yields CASSDSDRGEGYTF.

The sample holds a few counts of this clonotype. The chain combines TRBV29-1 with TRBJ2-5; tentatively, D is TRBD1 or TRBD2 (5 bases each). The CDR3 contains 16 residues. Trimming took 6 bases from V and 0 from J, leaving 20 bases between them. Germline V CDR1 and CDR2: SQVTM, ANQGSEA. CDR3 in DNA: TGCAGCGTACCTTCCCGGGGCAGGTCGTACCAAGAGACCCAGTACTTC. Translating gives CSVPSRGRSYQETQYF.

The rearrangement links TRBV3-1 to TRBJ2-7; D call uncertain. This CDR3 spans 13 amino acids. Trimming left V 8 bases short and J 3 bases short, with 14 bases between. The V gene's germline CDR1 is LGHDT and CDR2 YNNKEL (reference sequence). CDR3 region: CASGRNPGYEQYF. The CDR3 bases are TGTGCCAGCGGTAGGAACCCCGGCTACGAGCAGTACTTC.

This clonotype was observed a handful of times. J is TRBJ1-5 and V is TRBV6-1; tentatively, D is TRBD1 (6 bases). This CDR3 region has 15 residues. V lost 6 bases, J lost 2 bases, and 14 bases lay in between. Germline-derived CDR1 and CDR2 are MNHNS and SASEGT. The CDR3 sequence: CASRCGQICNQPQHF. The CDR3, as DNA: TGTGCCAGCAGATGCGGACAGATTTGCAATCAGCCCCAGCATTTT.

V is TRBV12-3 or TRBV12-4 and J is TRBJ2-5; TRBD2 might be the D (6 bases). CDR3 size: 16 residues. V was trimmed by 11 bases and J by 5 bases, leaving 27 bases between them. The CDR3 loop reads CASPVLTGAQSETQYF. The CDR3 region has the DNA TGTGCCTCCCCAGTTTTGACGGGAGCCCAATCCGAGACCCAGTACTTC.

The CDR3 DNA is TGTGCCAGCAGTGAGGGGAGGAGAGGGGCCACAGATACGCAGTATTTT. Its protein product is CASSEGRRGATDTQYF. The rearrangement links TRBV6-1 to TRBJ2-3; D may be TRBD2 (6 bases). V lost 3 bases and J 2 bases, leaving 15 bases between the germline ends. The CDR3 spans 16 residues. CDR1 is MNHNS, CDR2 SASEGT, per germline.

The chain combines TRBV10-1 with TRBJ2-1, with a weak D call TRBD2 (5 bases). With 2 bases removed from V and 8 bases from J, the gap between germline ends came to 10 bases. The length of the CDR3 is 13 residues. Germline lookup yields CDR1 WNHNN and CDR2 SYGVQD (reference sequence). The CDR3 here is CASSETPSYEQFF. DNA for the CDR3: TGCGCCAGCAGTGAGACGCCTAGCTATGAGCAGTTCTTC.

The chain has TRBV27 and TRBJ2-1; TRBD1 matches at 7 bases. Trimming at V came to 3 bases and at J to 3 bases, leaving 11 bases not matched to a gene. The CDR3 has 17 residues. Germline CDR1 is MNHEY and CDR2 is SMNVEV (reference sequence). CDR3 in amino acids: CASSLPRGTVDYNEQFF. The CDR3 nucleotides read TGTGCCAGCAGTTTGCCTAGGGGGACAGTTGACTACAATGAGCAGTTCTTC.

This clonotype showed up just a few times. V and J are TRBV15 and TRBJ2-4, with D possibly matching TRBD2 (6 bases). Looked up from germline, CDR1 is LNHNV and CDR2 is YYDKDF (reference sequence). The CDR3 contains 14 residues. Trimming removed 5 bases from V and 5 bases from J, with 13 bases in between. The CDR3 is CATSPQPGENIQYF. CDR3 sequence (DNA): TGTGCCACCAGCCCCCAACCGGGGGAAAACATTCAGTACTTC.

The chain has TRBV14 and TRBJ2-3; 8 nucleotides line up with TRBD2. CDR3 length equals 15 residues. The junction had 12 bases not matched to a gene; V was cut back by 5 bases and J by 8 bases. From germline, CDR1 is SGHDN and CDR2 FVKESK. The CDR3 DNA reads TGTGCCAGCAGCATCAGCGGGAGTTCTGGGGGTACGCAGTATTTT. Its translation: CASSISGSSGGTQYF.

This clonotype was counted many times. The V and J genes are TRBV21-1 and TRBJ2-7. TRBV21-1 is termed a pseudogene. This CDR3 has 12 amino acids. CDR3 amino acids: CASEGGSYEQYF. CDR3 nucleotides: TGTGCCAGCGAGGGGGGCTCCTACGAGCAGTACTTC.

This chain uses TRBV6-1 with TRBJ2-4; D might be TRBD2 (7 bases). Trimming took off 6 bases at V and 3 bases at J, with 21 bases between the two ends. The germline gives CDR1 MNHNS, CDR2 SASEGT. The CDR3 has 17 amino acids. CDR3 sequence (DNA): TGTGCCAGCAGCCCGCCCCCTTTGCGGGGGCTCAAAAACATTCAGTACTTC. Translating it yields CASSPPPLRGLKNIQYF.

This clonotype appeared a few times. V usage is TRBV5-1 and J usage is TRBJ1-1; no reliable D call. The CDR3 has 17 residues. From germline, CDR1 is SGHRS and CDR2 YFSETQ. V lost 2 bases and J 3 bases, leaving 20 bases between the germline ends. The CDR3 bases are TGCGCCAGCAGCTTAATCCCCGGATTTTATGGGGACACTGAAGCTTTCTTT. The encoded protein is CASSLIPGFYGDTEAFF.

The J gene is TRBJ2-5, the V gene TRBV2; a weak D match, TRBD2 (5 bases). Germline V gene data show CDR1 as SNHLY and CDR2 as FYNNEI. V dropped 7 bases and J dropped 5 bases, with 20 bases sitting between them. The CDR3 is 15 residues long. CDR3 bases: TGTGCCAGCAATCACCCCCGTGAGGGTCCGGAGACCCAGTACTTC. Protein product: CASNHPREGPETQYF. The full variable domain, completed using reference TRBV2 and TRBJ2-5, is EPEVTQTPSHQVTQMGQEVILRCVPISNHLYFYWYRQILGQKVEFLVSFYNNEISEKSEIFDDQFSVERPDGSNFTLKIRSTKLEDSAMYFCASNHPREGPETQYFGPGTRLLVL.

The genes are TRBV7-9 and TRBJ2-7; TRBD1 matches 10 bases. The V gene's germline CDR1 is SEHNR and CDR2 FQNEAQ (reference sequence). Trimming cost V 1 base and J 7 bases; bases outside gene matches: 7. This CDR3 has 15 amino acids. The CDR3 protein is CASSLVRTGGREQYF. CDR3 DNA sequence: TGTGCCAGCAGCTTAGTAAGGACAGGGGGGCGAGAGCAGTACTTC.

This clonotype was counted at least ten times. The chain carries TRBV7-8 and TRBJ2-1, with 7 nucleotides matching TRBD2. The CDR3 totals 17 residues. With 1 base clipped from V and 2 bases from J, the junction kept 8 bases outside the gene matches. Germline-derived CDR1 and CDR2 are SGHVS and FQNEAQ. In nucleotides, the CDR3 is TGTGCCAGCAGCTTAGTAGGCCGGGAGGAAACCTACAATGAGCAGTTCTTC. It encodes CASSLVGREETYNEQFF.